This entry lists 19 T cell receptor beta chains sequenced from one sample in a study of blood T cell repertoires in COVID-19. Profiled with immunoSEQ multiplex PCR; TCRdb holds only in-frame clones, not every one. This table holds 250,000 to 300,000 clones, about 91% found once. The sample taken for sequencing was peripheral blood. The receptors here all came from a woman in her thirties or forties who had recovered from COVID-19.

The rearrangement joins TRBV11-2 to TRBJ2-3, with 9 bases lining up with TRBD2. CDR3 length: 15 amino acids. With 5 bases clipped from V and 4 bases from J, the junction kept 7 bases outside the gene matches. Germline CDR1 is SGHAT and CDR2 is FQNNGV. The CDR3 nucleotides read TGTGCCAGCAGCGCCGGGACTAGCTTCGCAGATACGCAGTATTTT. Its translation: CASSAGTSFADTQYF.

This clone appeared a single time. The chain recombines TRBV12-3 or TRBV12-4 with TRBJ2-1, with TRBD1 as a possible D gene (5 bases). There are 12 residues in the CDR3. V lost 5 bases and J 8 bases, leaving 10 bases between the germline ends. CDR3 residues: CASSPVGDEQFF. The CDR3 DNA follows: TGTGCCAGCAGTCCGGTAGGGGATGAGCAGTTCTTC.

This chain uses TRBV5-6 with TRBJ2-6; 7 bases map to TRBD1. Germline CDR1 reads SGHDT; CDR2 reads YYEEEE. This CDR3 is 16 amino acids long. The junction had 3 bases not matched to a gene; V was cut back by 1 base and J by 2 bases. The CDR3 DNA follows: TGTGCCAGCAGCTTGAATACAGGGGCTGGGGCCAACGTCCTGACTTTC. Its protein product is CASSLNTGAGANVLTF.

This clone is a singleton in its sample. The chain uses TRBV6-5 and TRBJ1-4, with TRBD1 matching 9 bases. V lost 5 bases and J lost 10; bases outside the gene matches: 11. Looked up from germline, CDR1 is MNHEY and CDR2 is SVGAGI. The CDR3 loop spans 15 amino acids. The CDR3 loop is CASSTLGQGTGKLFF. DNA of the CDR3: TGTGCCAGCAGTACCCTAGGACAGGGGACGGGAAAACTGTTTTTT.

This rearrangement joins TRBV9 to TRBJ1-5, with D unclear. CDR3 size: 13 residues. CDR1 is SGDLS and CDR2 is YYNGEE in the germline V gene. V gave up 3 bases and J gave up 4 bases, with 8 bases separating them. The CDR3 region has the DNA TGTGCCAGCAGCGCACTGCCTAATCAGCCCCAGCATTTT. Translation gives CASSALPNQPQHF.

V and J are TRBV6-7 and TRBJ2-7, with D maybe TRBD1 (6 bases). TRBV6-7 is an ORF, and what it does is uncertain. V was clipped by 10 bases and J by 0 bases, with 19 bases between them. The CDR3 totals 15 residues. As DNA, the CDR3 is TGTGCCAACCGTACAGGGTATAGGAGCTCCTACGAGCAGTACGTC. Residues: CANRTGYRSSYEQYV.

This chain links TRBV10-1 with TRBJ2-2; 8 nucleotides line up with TRBD1. Germline lookup yields CDR1 WNHNN and CDR2 SYGVQD (reference sequence). The CDR3 has 14 residues. V shed 10 bases and J 1 base; nucleotides not matched to a gene: 5. The CDR3 coding sequence is TGCGCCACTGGACAGGGAGGGAACACCGGGGAGCTGTTTTTT. This gives the protein CATGQGGNTGELFF.

The genes are TRBV4-1 and TRBJ2-1; the match to TRBD2 covers 7 bases. The junction had 11 bases not matched to a gene; V was cut back by 1 base and J by 8 bases. CDR1 is MGHRA and CDR2 is YSYEKL in the germline V gene. The CDR3 spans 16 residues. The CDR3 DNA reads TGCGCCAGCAGCCAAGGGATCGGGGGAGGGCAGGATGAGCAGTTCTTC. Translation: CASSQGIGGGQDEQFF.

This clone came up once. The chain has TRBV10-2 and TRBJ1-2, with D unresolved. Trimming took 7 bases from V and 4 from J, leaving 19 bases between them. CDR1 and CDR2 (germline): WSHSY, SAAADI. The CDR3 spans 15 residues. The CDR3 reads CASTDGRTSSYGYTF. The CDR3 DNA is TGCGCCAGCACTGACGGACGGACTTCTTCCTATGGCTACACCTTC.

This rearrangement joins TRBV13 to TRBJ1-2; 9 bases agree with TRBD1. V was clipped by 5 bases and J by 1 base; unmatched bases: 11. The germline gives CDR1 PRHDT, CDR2 FYEKMQ (reference sequence). The CDR3 has 17 amino acids. CDR3 coding DNA: TGTGCCAGCAGCCCCGGGACAGGGTTCCTTCGTAACTATGGCTACACCTTC. Translating gives CASSPGTGFLRNYGYTF. Using reference TRBV13 and TRBJ1-2 for the parts outside the CDR3, the full variable domain is AAGVIQSPRHLIKEKRETATLKCYPIPRHDTVYWYQQGPGQDPQFLISFYEKMQSDKGSIPDRFSAQQFSDYHSELNMSSLELGDSALYFCASSPGTGFLRNYGYTFGSGTRLTVV.

The chain has TRBV7-9 and TRBJ1-4; D gene uncertain. The CDR3 runs to 12 residues. Trimming left V 7 bases short and J 7 bases short, with 10 bases between. CDR1 SEHNR and CDR2 FQNEAQ come from the germline V gene (reference sequence). The CDR3 is CASTLGGEKLFF. The CDR3, as DNA: TGTGCCAGCACCCTAGGAGGTGAAAAACTGTTTTTT.

The J gene is TRBJ1-1, the V gene TRBV2, with 8 bases identical to TRBD1. The CDR3 runs 11 residues. Germline CDR1 is SNHLY and CDR2 is FYNNEI. The V segment lost 8 bases and the J segment 5 bases; nucleotides outside the gene matches: 1. CDR3 sequence: CASHRGTEAFF. The CDR3 nucleotides read TGTGCCAGCCACAGGGGGACTGAAGCTTTCTTT.

The chain carries TRBV2 and TRBJ2-2, with 8 nucleotides matching TRBD2. This CDR3 spans 15 amino acids. Germline V lookup: CDR1 SNHLY, CDR2 FYNNEI. The V segment lost 5 bases and the J segment 5 bases; nucleotides outside the gene matches: 7. The CDR3: CASSRETSETGELFF. The CDR3 nucleotides read TGTGCCAGCAGTAGAGAGACTAGCGAAACCGGGGAGCTGTTTTTT.

The chain recombines TRBV5-6 with TRBJ2-7; 7 nucleotides agree with TRBD1. This CDR3 has 12 residues. V was clipped by 2 bases and J by 8 bases; unmatched bases: 4. Germline CDR1 SGHDT, CDR2 YYEEEE. CDR3 coding DNA: TGTGCCAGCAGCTTTCAGGGGGTTAAGCAGTACTTC. It encodes CASSFQGVKQYF. Based on the CDR3 plus reference TRBV5-6 and TRBJ2-7, the full variable domain is DAGVTQSPTHLIKTRGQQVTLRCSPKSGHDTVSWYQQALGQGPQFIFQYYEEEERQRGNFPDRFSGHQFPNYSSELNVNALLLGDSALYLCASSFQGVKQYFGPGTRLTVT.

CDR3 region: CATSDPGTGAETQYF. The CDR3 region has the DNA TGTGCCACCAGTGATCCCGGGACAGGGGCGGAGACCCAGTACTTC. The rearrangement joins TRBV24-1 to TRBJ2-5, with 10 bases lining up with TRBD1. This CDR3 is 15 amino acids long. Germline CDR1 reads KGHDR; CDR2 reads SFDVKD. The V segment lost 3 bases and the J segment 5 bases; nucleotides outside the gene matches: 5.

In its sample, this clone was seen a few times. This sequence joins TRBV2 and TRBJ1-5, with a possible D match to TRBD1 (6 bases). The V gene's germline CDR1 is SNHLY and CDR2 FYNNEI. This CDR3 is 14 amino acids long. Deletions cut 7 bases from V and 5 bases from J, with 15 bases between. CDR3 sequence (DNA): TGTGCCAGCACAATACAGGGTACCTATCAGCCCCAGCATTTT. This codes for CASTIQGTYQPQHF.

The J gene is TRBJ2-7, the V gene TRBV28, with 8 bases fitting TRBD2. This CDR3 region has 11 residues. Per germline, CDR1 MDHEN and CDR2 SYDVKM. Losses at the gene ends were 11 bases for V and 5 bases for J; bases not matched to a gene: 5. The CDR3 DNA follows: TGTGCCCCATCAGCGGGGGACGAGCAGTACTTC. Protein sequence: CAPSAGDEQYF. The full variable domain, rest sourced from reference TRBV28 and TRBJ2-7, is DVKVTQSSRYLVKRTGEKVFLECVQDMDHENMFWYRQDPGLGLRLIYFSYDVKMKEKGDIPEGYSVSREKKERFSLILESASTNQTSMYLCAPSAGDEQYFGPGTRLTVT.

The chain links TRBV6-5 to TRBJ1-5, with 7 bases fitting TRBD1. The CDR3 runs 15 residues. The ends lost 0 bases at V and 7 bases at J; junction bases unmatched: 6. Germline loops: CDR1 MNHEY, CDR2 SVGAGI. The CDR3, as DNA: TGTGCCAGCAGTTACTCAGGGGGCGCGTACCAGCCCCAGCATTTT. Translated, it gives CASSYSGGAYQPQHF.

The gene calls are TRBV7-9 and TRBJ1-6; 7 nucleotides agree with TRBD1. This CDR3 is 15 amino acids long. The germline V gene has CDR1 SEHNR and CDR2 FQNEAQ (reference sequence). The trim removed 4 bases at V and 11 bases at J, leaving 11 bases unmatched. The CDR3 protein is CASSSPRTGVPPLHF. The DNA of the CDR3 is TGTGCCAGCAGCTCCCCACGAACAGGGGTTCCACCCCTCCACTTT.